One sample yielded the 9 T cell receptor beta chains listed below, sequenced in a study of blood T cell repertoires in COVID-19. Method: immunoSEQ multiplex PCR; TCRdb's copy keeps in-frame clones and lacks some. The sample lists about half a million clones, around 85% occurring once. Sequencing input: peripheral blood. The receptors were gathered from a human donor in a cohort sampled during active COVID-19.

The CDR3 nucleotides are TGTGCCTGGTGTCTGACAGACGGAAACACCATATATTTT. Translating it yields CAWCLTDGNTIYF. The chain is built from TRBV30 and TRBJ1-3; D is possibly TRBD1 (5 bases). In germline, CDR1 is GTSNPN, CDR2 SVGIG (reference sequence). Trimming removed 5 bases from V and 4 bases from J, with 12 bases in between. The CDR3 extends over 13 amino acids. Looking up the rest from reference TRBV30 and TRBJ1-3 gives the full variable domain: SQTIHQWPATLVQPVGSPLSLECTVEGTSNPNLYWYRQAAGRGLQLLFYSVGIGQISSEVPQNLSASRPQDRQFILSSKKLLLSDSGFYLCAWCLTDGNTIYFGEGSWLTVV.

CDR3 in DNA: TGTGCCAGCAGCAAAGAACTGCCTAGCGGGCAGGAGACCCAGTACTTC. Translated, it gives CASSKELPSGQETQYF. The genes are TRBV21-1 and TRBJ2-5; TRBD2 is the table's D call, not checked against the DNA. TRBV21-1 is noted as a pseudogene. This CDR3 has 16 residues.

The chain links TRBV5-1 to TRBJ1-3, with D possibly matching TRBD1 (5 bases). This CDR3 contains 18 residues. The germline V and J ends were trimmed by 4 bases and 0 bases, with 20 bases remaining between them. The germline gives CDR1 SGHRS, CDR2 YFSETQ. The CDR3 spells CASSPSSRQGYSGNTIYF. CDR3 nucleotides: TGCGCCAGCAGCCCTTCCTCACGCCAGGGTTACTCTGGAAACACCATATATTTT.

The chain couples TRBV25-1 to TRBJ1-1; TRBD1 aligns across 8 bases. The CDR3 spans 17 residues. Germline V gives CDR1 MGHDK, CDR2 SYGVNS. V was clipped by 4 bases and J by 4 bases; unmatched bases: 14. In DNA form, the CDR3 reads TGTGCCAGCAGTGCCCCCGCCGAGGACAGGGTGGGCACTGAAGCTTTCTTT. This gives the protein CASSAPAEDRVGTEAFF.

The rearrangement links TRBV30 to TRBJ2-2; D might be TRBD1 (5 bases). Germline loops: CDR1 GTSNPN, CDR2 SVGIG (reference sequence). The CDR3 sequence is 14 residues long. The V gene lost 2 bases and the J gene lost 1 base, with 8 bases spanning the gap. The CDR3 loop reads CAWSWGGNTGELFF. In DNA, the CDR3 is TGTGCCTGGAGTTGGGGCGGGAACACCGGGGAGCTGTTTTTT.

The chain links TRBV5-4 to TRBJ1-1; 7 nucleotides line up with TRBD1. Losses at the gene ends were 7 bases for V and 3 bases for J; bases not matched to a gene: 12. Germline CDR1 and CDR2: SGHNT and YYREEE (reference sequence). This CDR3 comprises 15 residues. This CDR3 reads CASRQGRFGDTEAFF. CDR3 nucleotide sequence: TGTGCCAGCCGACAGGGTCGCTTCGGAGACACTGAAGCTTTCTTT.

About this clone itself: Distinct nucleotide sequences in the sample also encode this CDR3. The CDR3 DNA reads TGTGCCAGCAGCTTAACTTCCTCTGGGGCCAACGTCCTGACTTTC. As protein: CASSLTSSGANVLTF. This chain links TRBV11-2 with TRBJ2-6; D remains unclear. The CDR3 runs 15 residues. The germline V gene encodes CDR1 SGHAT and CDR2 FQNNGV. V dropped 2 bases and J dropped 0 bases, with 5 bases sitting between them.

This clone was counted only a few times. This chain uses TRBV19 with TRBJ1-4; possibly TRBD1 for D (5 bases). The germline CDR1 and CDR2 sequences are LNHDA and SQIVND (reference sequence). The V and J ends lost 6 bases and 0 bases respectively, with 14 bases between them. The CDR3 extends over 16 amino acids. CDR3 residues: CASSPLTASTNEKLFF. Written as DNA, the CDR3 is TGTGCCAGTAGCCCGTTGACAGCCTCAACTAATGAAAAACTGTTTTTT.

The chain employs TRBV25-1 and TRBJ2-5; tentative D call: TRBD2 (7 bases). The V gene lost 8 bases and the J gene lost 1 base, with 23 bases spanning the gap. Germline V gene sequence: CDR1 MGHDK, CDR2 SYGVNS. CDR3 size: 17 residues. The CDR3 nucleotides read TGTGCCAGCGAGTTTACCACTAGGGGGGGGCGCCAAGAGACCCAGTACTTC. Translation gives CASEFTTRGGRQETQYF.